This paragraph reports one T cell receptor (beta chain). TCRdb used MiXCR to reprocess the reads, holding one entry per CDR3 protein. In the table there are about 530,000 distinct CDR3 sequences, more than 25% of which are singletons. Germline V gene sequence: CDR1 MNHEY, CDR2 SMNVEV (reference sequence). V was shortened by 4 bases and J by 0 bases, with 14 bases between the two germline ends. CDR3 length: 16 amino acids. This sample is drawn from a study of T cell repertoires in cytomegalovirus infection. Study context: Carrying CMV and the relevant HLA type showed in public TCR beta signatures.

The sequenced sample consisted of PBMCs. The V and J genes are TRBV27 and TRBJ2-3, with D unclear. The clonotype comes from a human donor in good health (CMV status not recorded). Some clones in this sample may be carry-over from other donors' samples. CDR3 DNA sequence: TGTGCCAGCAGTTCGATTCTGAGGATTAGCACAGATACGCAGTATTTT. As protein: CASSSILRISTDTQYF.